This T cell receptor beta chain was sequenced during a study of graft-versus-host responses after intestinal transplantation (dated by TCRdb to the early 2020s). Background on the whole study: Recipients received multivisceral, liver-intestinal, or isolated intestinal transplants. Every recipient was given anti-thymocyte globulin induction, followed by roughly 3 years of maintenance tacrolimus and steroids. After intestinal transplantation, graft-versus-host and host-versus-graft alloreactive T cell clones in the graft, circulation and bone marrow were tracked using bulk TCR-beta CDR3 sequencing. To identify alloreactive clones, pre-transplant mixed lymphocyte reaction products were sequenced and then compared with unstimulated pre-transplant donor and recipient T cells. Of the 20 to 25 intestinal transplant recipients enrolled in the cohort, one of whom was a retransplant, a few patients without pretransplant specimens were excluded. A peak of at least 4% donor T cells among recipient peripheral blood mononuclear cells was the definition used for donor T cell macrochimerism. Rather than being sequenced by the commercial service, samples from a few later patients were sequenced in-house on an Illumina MiSeq and processed with MiXCR. Results and caveats for the whole study, not just this receptor: Early after transplant, peak levels of circulating GvH clones were associated with declines in HvG clones. In the allografts of patients with donor T cell macrochimerism, GvH to HvG T cell clonal ratios were high. GvH clones were detected in recipient bone marrow, and some of these GvH clones were observed earlier in ileal mucosa or blood, consistent with an intestinal mucosal origin. Conclusions were limited by the relatively low number and heterogeneity of intestinal transplant patients.

Remarks on this clone: Its cognate antigen has yet to be identified. No much larger clone exists at a distance of one base, and base qualities are not known.

After transplant, bone marrow was aspirated from the posterior iliac crest or from another site chosen by the physician. The protocol used for the library was the immunoSEQ multiplex PCR assay. Adaptive Biotechnologies carried out high-throughput TCR-beta CDR3 sequencing of genomic DNA for most patients. In the source study's methods: Adaptive's ImmunoSEQ software was the source of the TCR sequencing data for 15 to 20 patients, while three other patients were processed with MiXCR and VDJtools. CDR3 nucleotide sequences shared between donor and recipient were removed because their origin could not be assigned. At least 2-fold expansion over unstimulated cells and a minimum CFSE-low frequency of 0.002% (template counts) or 0.001% (read counts) were required for clones to be classified as alloreactive. A clone was considered mappable if detected in the sequenced pre-transplant spleen, lymph node, or MLR CFSE-low populations of the donor or recipient. Cumulative frequency of alloreactive clones was calculated as a percentage of all sequences weighted by copy number. What TCRdb holds here is the immuneACCESS table cut down to in-frame rearrangements. Part of the clones is not present; checked against another copy, under half of the missing clones reflect an unresolved V gene, and the others are unexplained. The V and J calls and the clone size are those of that table, but D and trimming were determined from the DNA. The sample has 65,000 to 85,000 clones on record, about nine tenths of them singletons. Jointly, the top ten make up 6.7% of the sample.

The sequences come from bone marrow, collected approximately 740 days after intestinal transplantation. The receptor's source is a human patient who received an intestinal transplant, so some T cells may come from the graft donor.

The CDR3 in this case is CASRPYTGDNSPLHF. The DNA sequence is as follows: TGTGCCAGCAGACCCTATACAGGGGATAATTCACCCCTCCACTTT. The chain employs TRBV28 and TRBJ1-6, and 7 junctional nucleotides match TRBD1. Taken from the germline V gene, the CDR1 and CDR2 loops are MDHEN and SYDVKM. Trimming accounts for 6 bases at V and 5 bases at J, while the number of junction bases matched to no gene is 7. From its cysteine to its phenylalanine, the CDR3 spans 15 amino acids. Just the 45-base CDR3 DNA is kept, in frame starting at base 1. The CDR3 plus the reference TRBV28 and TRBJ1-6 genes for the other parts give the full variable domain: DVKVTQSSRYLVKRTGEKVFLECVQDMDHENMFWYRQDPGLGLRLIYFSYDVKMKEKGDIPEGYSVSREKKERFSLILESASTNQTSMYLCASRPYTGDNSPLHFGNGTRLTVT.